Shown below are 14 T cell receptor beta chains from a single sample sequenced in a study of T cell changes during pregnancy in multiple sclerosis. Sequenced by immunoSEQ multiplex PCR; TCRdb stores in-frame clones only, minus some. The table has fewer than 60,000 clones, about nine tenths seen once; the top ten hold about 0.6%. This sample comprised CD4+ T cells from peripheral blood mononuclear cells, obtained after pregnancy. The receptors originated from a female donor with multiple sclerosis, enrolled in a pregnancy study.

The genes are TRBV7-2 and TRBJ1-5; 8 nucleotides align to TRBD1. J was trimmed by 1 base and V by 3 bases; bases with no gene match: 2. The CDR3 has 15 residues. Germline V gene sequence: CDR1 SGHTA, CDR2 FQGNSA. In nucleotides, the CDR3 is TGTGCCAGCAGCTTTCGACAGGGGAGCAATCAGCCCCAGCATTTT. Amino acids: CASSFRQGSNQPQHF.

This sequence joins TRBV9 and TRBJ1-5; 9 bases match TRBD1. J lost 7 bases, V lost 3 bases, and 5 bases had no gene match. The CDR3 extends over 14 amino acids. Germline V CDR1 and CDR2: SGDLS, YYNGEE. CDR3 protein: CASSAGQGRQPQHF. The CDR3 region has the DNA TGTGCCAGCAGCGCGGGACAGGGCAGGCAGCCCCAGCATTTT.

The chain joins TRBV2 to TRBJ2-3, with D tentatively TRBD2 (6 bases). Trimming cost V 7 bases and J 1 base, with 12 bases left between them. The CDR3 totals 14 residues. Germline V gene lookup returns CDR1 SNHLY and CDR2 FYNNEI. As DNA, the CDR3 is TGTGCCAGCAATTCCAGGAGGGGCACAGATACGCAGTATTTT. Its protein product is CASNSRRGTDTQYF. Full variable domain (remainder filled in from reference TRBV2 and TRBJ2-3): EPEVTQTPSHQVTQMGQEVILRCVPISNHLYFYWYRQILGQKVEFLVSFYNNEISEKSEIFDDQFSVERPDGSNFTLKIRSTKLEDSAMYFCASNSRRGTDTQYFGPGTRLTVL.

The chain links TRBV19 to TRBJ2-3; tentatively, D is TRBD1 (6 bases). V lost 6 bases, J lost 0 bases, and 19 bases lay in between. Germline V gives CDR1 LNHDA, CDR2 SQIVND (reference sequence). The CDR3 consists of 17 residues. The CDR3 DNA follows: TGTGCCAGTAGCAAATGGACAGTTAGAGCGAGCACAGATACGCAGTATTTT. Protein product: CASSKWTVRASTDTQYF.

The rearrangement uses TRBV28 and TRBJ1-2, with D hard to call. From germline, CDR1 is MDHEN and CDR2 SYDVKM. This CDR3 is built from 12 residues. V was shortened by 5 bases and J by 8 bases, with 12 bases between the two germline ends. Written as DNA, the CDR3 is TGTGCCAGCAGTGGAGGGTCGGGAGGCTACACCTTC. Its translation is CASSGGSGGYTF.

The chain carries TRBV28 and TRBJ1-5; 8 nucleotides agree with TRBD1. The V and J ends lost 8 bases and 7 bases, in that order; junction bases with no gene match: 4. The CDR3 loop spans 12 amino acids. Germline CDR1 is MDHEN and CDR2 is SYDVKM. In DNA form, the CDR3 reads TGTGCCAGCTCCCAGGGGGCCCAGCCCCAGCATTTT. Translating it yields CASSQGAQPQHF.

The genes are TRBV5-4 and TRBJ1-4; no clear D gene. CDR3 length equals 14 residues. Trimming removed 0 bases at V and 12 bases at J, with 15 bases between. Germline values: CDR1 SGHNT, CDR2 YYREEE (reference sequence). CDR3 nucleotides: TGTGCCAGCAGCTTGGAGAGTCGATTGGGAGAACTGTTTTTT. Encoded protein: CASSLESRLGELFF.

V is TRBV5-1 and J is TRBJ1-1; the D is unclear. V lost 4 bases and J lost 3, with 16 bases in between. CDR3 length: 15 amino acids. CDR1 and CDR2 (germline): SGHRS, YFSETQ. CDR3 bases: TGCGCCAGCAGCCCCAGAGGTGAGGGCTACACTGAAGCTTTCTTT. It codes for CASSPRGEGYTEAFF.

The chain combines TRBV4-1 with TRBJ2-6, with TRBD1 identical over 7 bases. Germline V gene lookup returns CDR1 MGHRA and CDR2 YSYEKL. CDR3 length: 16 residues. The V and J ends lost 0 bases and 13 bases, in that order; junction bases with no gene match: 12. CDR3 bases: TGCGCCAGCAGCCAAGATCTTGTCGGGACAGTAATTGTCCTGACTTTC. This encodes CASSQDLVGTVIVLTF.

The rearrangement joins TRBV11-2 to TRBJ1-5, with 7 nucleotides matching TRBD1. Germline loops: CDR1 SGHAT, CDR2 FQNNGV. CDR3 length equals 16 residues. Trimming cost V 2 bases and J 6 bases; bases outside gene matches: 10. The CDR3, as DNA: TGTGCCAGCAGCTTACTTTTGACAGGGAAGGGTCAGCCCCAGCATTTT. Protein sequence: CASSLLLTGKGQPQHF.

V and J are TRBV6-6 and TRBJ1-1; 10 bases are shared with TRBD1. V was clipped by 5 bases and J by 5 bases; unmatched bases: 5. Germline assignment: CDR1 MNHNY and CDR2 SVGAGI (reference sequence). The CDR3 spans 14 residues. CDR3 sequence: CASSDDRGRTEAFF. DNA of the CDR3: TGTGCCAGCAGTGATGACAGGGGGCGTACTGAAGCTTTCTTT.

This chain joins TRBV4-2 and TRBJ1-2; D uncertain. CDR1 LGHNA and CDR2 YNFKEQ come from the germline V gene. Trimming took off 0 bases at V and 6 bases at J, with 11 bases between the two ends. This CDR3 contains 14 residues. CDR3 in DNA: TGTGCCAGCAGCCAAGATACGTGGAGAGATGGCTACACCTTC. Its translation: CASSQDTWRDGYTF.

The rearrangement joins TRBV5-4 to TRBJ1-4, with D possibly TRBD1 on 5 matching bases. V was pared by 4 bases and J by 5 bases, with 15 bases between. This CDR3 has 15 residues. Germline V gives CDR1 SGHNT, CDR2 YYREEE (reference sequence). CDR3 sequence (DNA): TGTGCCAGCAGCCCCCGGGGGGGGGAGAATGAAAAACTGTTTTTT. Residues: CASSPRGGENEKLFF.

V and J are TRBV9 and TRBJ2-3; possible D gene TRBD2, 5 bases. CDR1 and CDR2 (germline): SGDLS, YYNGEE. Deletions cut 4 bases from V and 2 bases from J, with 14 bases between. This CDR3 region has 15 residues. CDR3: CASSPRVDFTDTQYF. For the CDR3, the DNA is TGTGCCAGCAGCCCGAGGGTGGACTTCACAGATACGCAGTATTTT.